The clone carrying this TCR beta chain appeared a few times. The target antigen is unknown. A second PCR of 7 to 11 cycles used a sample-barcoded 5' primer and a J-beta primer mix. TCRdb fed the 5' RACE reads into MiXCR, producing one record per CDR3 protein. The top ten clones hold around an eighth of a sample with 650,000 to 800,000 distinct CDR3 sequences, about 50% of them seen once. Germline V lookup: CDR1 KGHSH, CDR2 LQKENI. The CDR3 is made up of 15 amino acids. The ends were cut back, 5 bases at V and 5 bases at J, with 19 bases in the middle. Approximately 9.6 milliliters of peripheral blood were drawn from each donor into EDTA-treated tubes. Extraction yielded at least 6 micrograms of total RNA per sample. This specimen belongs to a study of blood T cells in healthy people across ages. Whole-study findings and limits: It was not known whether donors were CMV positive (a possible confounder of expanded clonotype changes). It was the long-lived donors that had more naive CD4+ cells and higher diversity than aged donors.

This TCR was recovered from a woman older than 75 in good health. J is TRBJ2-7 and V is TRBV18; D is tentatively TRBD1 or TRBD2 (5 bases each). The source material was blood. As DNA, the CDR3 is TGTGCCAGCTCAGGTTCGCAGGGCAACGGGAACGAGCAGTACTTC. Its protein is CASSGSQGNGNEQYF. The whole variable domain, filled in from reference TRBV18 and TRBJ2-7, reads NAGVMQNPRHLVRRRGQEARLRCSPMKGHSHVYWYRQLPEEGLKFMVYLQKENIIDESGMPKERFSAEFPKEGPSILRIQQVVRGDSAAYFCASSGSQGNGNEQYFGPGTRLTVT.